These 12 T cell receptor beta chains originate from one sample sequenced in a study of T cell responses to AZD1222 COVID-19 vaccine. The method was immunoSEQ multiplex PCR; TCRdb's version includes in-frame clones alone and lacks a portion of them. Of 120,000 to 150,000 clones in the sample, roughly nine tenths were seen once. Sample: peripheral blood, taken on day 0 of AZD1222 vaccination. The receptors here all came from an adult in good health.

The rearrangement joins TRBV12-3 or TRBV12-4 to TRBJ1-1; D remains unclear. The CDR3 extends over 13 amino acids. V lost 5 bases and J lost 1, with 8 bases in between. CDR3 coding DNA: TGTGCCAGCAGTCTGACGGCGAACACTGAAGCTTTCTTT. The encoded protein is CASSLTANTEAFF.

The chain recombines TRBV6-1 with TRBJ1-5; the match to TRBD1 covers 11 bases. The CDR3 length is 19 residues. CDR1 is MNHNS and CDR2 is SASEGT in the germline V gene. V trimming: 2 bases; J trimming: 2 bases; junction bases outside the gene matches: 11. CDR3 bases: TGTGCCAGCAGTGAAAGAATGCTCGGGACAGGGGGAGGCAATCAGCCCCAGCATTTT. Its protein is CASSERMLGTGGGNQPQHF.

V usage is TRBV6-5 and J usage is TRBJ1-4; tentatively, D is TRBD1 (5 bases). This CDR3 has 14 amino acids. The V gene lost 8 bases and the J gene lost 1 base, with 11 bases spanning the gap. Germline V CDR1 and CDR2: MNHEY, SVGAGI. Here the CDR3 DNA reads TGTGCCAGCGCGGATGGGGGAACTAATGAAAAACTGTTTTTT. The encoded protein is CASADGGTNEKLFF.

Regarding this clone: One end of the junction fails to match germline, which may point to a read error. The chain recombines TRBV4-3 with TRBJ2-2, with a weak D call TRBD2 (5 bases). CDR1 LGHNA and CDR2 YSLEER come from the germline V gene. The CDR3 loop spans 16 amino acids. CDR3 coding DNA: TGCGCCAGCAGCCAAGTAATGCGGTGGATTCACCGGGGAGCTGTTTTT. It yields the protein CASSQVMRWIHRGAVF.

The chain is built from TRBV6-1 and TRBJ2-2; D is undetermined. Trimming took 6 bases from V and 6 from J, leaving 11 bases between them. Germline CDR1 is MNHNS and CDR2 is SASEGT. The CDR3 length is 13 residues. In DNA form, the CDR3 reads TGTGCCAGCAGACCGGACCCGTCCGGGGAGCTGTTTTTT. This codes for CASRPDPSGELFF.

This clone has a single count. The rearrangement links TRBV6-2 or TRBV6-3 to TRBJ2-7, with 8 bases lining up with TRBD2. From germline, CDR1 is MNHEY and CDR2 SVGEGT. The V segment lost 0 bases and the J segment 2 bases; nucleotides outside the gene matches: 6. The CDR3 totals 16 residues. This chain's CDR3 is CASSYSRLARAYEQYF. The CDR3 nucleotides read TGTGCCAGCAGTTACTCGAGACTAGCGAGGGCCTACGAGCAGTACTTC.

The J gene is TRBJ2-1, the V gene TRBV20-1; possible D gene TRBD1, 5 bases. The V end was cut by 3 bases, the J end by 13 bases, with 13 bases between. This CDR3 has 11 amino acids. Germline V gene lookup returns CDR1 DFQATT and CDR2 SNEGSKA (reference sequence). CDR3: CSASGVRVQFF. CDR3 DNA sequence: TGCAGTGCTAGTGGGGTCAGGGTCCAGTTCTTC.

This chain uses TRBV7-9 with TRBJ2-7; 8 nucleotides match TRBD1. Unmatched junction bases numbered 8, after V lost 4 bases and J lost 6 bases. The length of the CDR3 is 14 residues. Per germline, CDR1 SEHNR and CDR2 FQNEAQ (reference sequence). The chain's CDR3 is CASSSWTGTGEQYF. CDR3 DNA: TGTGCCAGCAGCTCATGGACAGGGACGGGCGAGCAGTACTTC.

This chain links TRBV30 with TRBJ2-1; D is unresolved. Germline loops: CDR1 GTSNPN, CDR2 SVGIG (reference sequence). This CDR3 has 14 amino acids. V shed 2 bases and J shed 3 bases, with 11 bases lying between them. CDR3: CAWSSGGIYNEQFF. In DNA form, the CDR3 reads TGTGCCTGGAGTTCCGGTGGAATCTACAATGAGCAGTTCTTC.

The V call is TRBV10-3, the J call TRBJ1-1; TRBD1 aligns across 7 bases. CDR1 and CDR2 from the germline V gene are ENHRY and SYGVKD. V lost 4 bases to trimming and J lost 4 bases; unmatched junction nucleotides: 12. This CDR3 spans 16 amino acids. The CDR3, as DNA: TGTGCCATCAGTGCTCTTACAGGGGTGAGAGGCACTGAAGCTTTCTTT. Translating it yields CAISALTGVRGTEAFF.

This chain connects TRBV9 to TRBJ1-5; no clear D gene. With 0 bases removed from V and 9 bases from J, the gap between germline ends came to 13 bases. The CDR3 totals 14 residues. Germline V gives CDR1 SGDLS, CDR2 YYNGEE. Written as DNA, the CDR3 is TGTGCCAGCAGCGTAGGGGCAGGTGGGTGGCCCCAGCATTTT. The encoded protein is CASSVGAGGWPQHF. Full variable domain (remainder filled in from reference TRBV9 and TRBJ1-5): DSGVTQTPKHLITATGQRVTLRCSPRSGDLSVYWYQQSLDQGLQFLIQYYNGEERAKGNILERFSAQQFPDLHSELNLSSLELGDSALYFCASSVGAGGWPQHFGDGTRLSIL.

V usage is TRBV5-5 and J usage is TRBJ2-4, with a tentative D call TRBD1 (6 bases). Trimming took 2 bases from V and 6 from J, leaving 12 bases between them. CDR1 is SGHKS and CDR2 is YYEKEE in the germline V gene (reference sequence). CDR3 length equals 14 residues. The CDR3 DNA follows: TGTGCCAGCAGCTTAGATCTCAGGGGAAACATTCAGTACTTC. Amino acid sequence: CASSLDLRGNIQYF. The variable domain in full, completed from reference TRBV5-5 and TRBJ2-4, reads DAGVTQSPTHLIKTRGQQVTLRCSPISGHKSVSWYQQVLGQGPQFIFQYYEKEERGRGNFPDRFSARQFPNYSSELNVNALLLGDSALYLCASSLDLRGNIQYFGAGTRLSVL.